Reported below is one T cell receptor beta chain. This clonotype was found a few times. Its antigen specificity is not known. Base qualities are not at hand, and no much larger clone is one base apart. The library relied on RT-PCR. The data were produced on an Illumina HiSeq 2500. TCRdb reprocessed the public reads (quality trimming at Q25 with fastp, clone calling with MiXCR) and kept in-frame beta chains. Each CDR3 protein gets just one entry, which takes the most common genes and DNA from the rows behind it. The sample has about 570,000 distinct CDR3 sequences on record, approximately 11% of them singletons. The top ten clones comprise approximately 10% of the sample. This sample was included in a study of response to subunit inactivated influenza vaccine (dated by TCRdb to between 2018 and 2020). Regarding the research as a whole: Deep quantitative profiling of the T cell receptor repertoire was used in the study to follow responses to a trivalent subunit inactivated influenza vaccine.

What the work shows at the level of the full study, not this receptor alone: The authors suggested that each seasonal influenza vaccination may recruit only a limited number of new T cells.

The CDR3 has 15 amino acids, counting the end cysteine and phenylalanine. Of all the DNA, just the CDR3 is kept, 45 bases in frame from base 1. Taken from the germline V gene (reference sequence), the CDR1 and CDR2 loops are SEHNR and FQNEAQ. The V end loses 4 bases and the J end loses 3 bases, and a stretch of 15 bases separates them. These data were likewise used in another study, on T cells expressing NK-cell markers. According to the second study: TCR beta cDNA libraries were prepared using 5'RACE template switching, which introduced a universal primer site and unique molecular identifiers. Three sorted T-cell subsets (CD3+CD56+NKG2C+, CD3+CD56+NKG2C- and CD3+CD56-NKG2C+) from roughly eight donors had their TCR beta-chain repertoires profiled. Among the eight sequenced donors, seven were HCMV-seropositive and one was HCMV-seronegative. To restrict sorting to alphabetaTCR-expressing T cells, an anti-gammadeltaTCR antibody was added in several experiments. In roughly 6 donors, the dominant CD3+CD56+NKG2C+ clonotypes were found to rank among the top 10 CD8+ clonotypes and to make up roughly 1.0-7.5% of CD8+ T cells. Those dominant clonotypes were again the most abundant among CD3+CD56-NKG2C+ cells in a few donors, at roughly 25-65%. It remained unclear whether the expanded NKG2C-expressing T cell clones were specific for HCMV antigens. All eight donors whose samples were sequenced were randomly selected healthy volunteers, three of them men and five women. A commercial ELISA kit detecting HCMV-specific IgG in serum was used to determine HCMV serostatus. Peripheral blood mononuclear cells were isolated from blood by Ficoll density gradient centrifugation. For several donors, unsorted PBMC were also used to sequence bulk peripheral blood T-cell repertoires. cDNA synthesis was primed from the TCR beta constant segment, followed by two successive PCR amplification steps. Libraries were sequenced as 2 x 150 bp reads on Illumina HiSeq 2000/2500, MiSeq or NextSeq. MIGEC handled demultiplexing of the reads and grouping by UMI, while MiTCR was used to assemble and quantify clonotypes. To remove erroneous sequences, TCR cDNA sequences were retained only when supported by two or more reads. The tcR package was used for downstream repertoire analysis, and clonotypes were matched between fractions using CDR3 nucleotide sequence together with V segment. VDJmatch was used to annotate antigen specificity against VDJdb, with one amino acid substitution in CDR3 permitted.

The sample was PBMCs from blood, taken on the day of vaccination. The clonotype comes from a man aged 50-59 years who received an inactivated influenza vaccine. Donor details come from another sample of the same person, matched by shared clones. Recombination linked TRBV7-9 to TRBJ1-1; the D region possibly corresponds to TRBD1 (5 bases align). The DNA reads as follows: TGTGCCAGCAGCTGGGCGGTGGGGGAGCACACTGAAGCTTTCTTT. Its protein reads: CASSWAVGEHTEAFF.